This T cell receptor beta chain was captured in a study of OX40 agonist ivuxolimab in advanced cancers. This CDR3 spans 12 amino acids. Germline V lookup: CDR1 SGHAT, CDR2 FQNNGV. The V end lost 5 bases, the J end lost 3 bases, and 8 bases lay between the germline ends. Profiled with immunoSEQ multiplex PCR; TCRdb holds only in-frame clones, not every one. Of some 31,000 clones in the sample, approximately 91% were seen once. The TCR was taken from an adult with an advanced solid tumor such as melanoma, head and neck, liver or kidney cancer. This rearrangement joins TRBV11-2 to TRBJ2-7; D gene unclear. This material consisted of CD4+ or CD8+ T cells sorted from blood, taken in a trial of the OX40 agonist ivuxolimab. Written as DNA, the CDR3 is TGTGCCAGCAGCCGATACAGCTACGAGCAGTACTTC. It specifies CASSRYSYEQYF.